This T cell receptor beta chain was found in a study of vaccination and CD4 T cells after COVID-19. Study information: For post-vaccine samples, collection took place a median around 72 days after dose two, ranging from 14 to 241.

Sequenced with the Oncomine TCR Beta short-read assay was DNA taken from cultured CD4+ T cells. TCRdb redid the calling of the PCR reads with MiXCR, one entry per CDR3 protein. This table has some 13,000 distinct CDR3 sequences, about 59% appearing once. This clonotype was observed once. What it recognizes is unknown. Trimming left V 2 bases short and J 10 bases short, with 15 bases between. Germline V gene sequence: CDR1 MNHEY, CDR2 SVGEGT. The CDR3 length is 14 residues. As to treatment: roughly 11-day PBMC culture with coronavirus spike peptide pools or control peptides (ViraFEST assay). The sequencing input was CD4+ T cells from blood, cultured in vitro. The receptor comes from a human donor who had recovered from COVID-19. The genes are TRBV6-2 or TRBV6-3 and TRBJ2-1; weak D call: TRBD1 (6 bases). The CDR3 region is CASSYASGTREQFF. In nucleotides, the CDR3 is TGTGCCAGCAGTTACGCCTCAGGGACACGGGAGCAGTTCTTC.